The 3 T cell receptor beta chains below were found in one sample sequenced in a study of beta chain features in type 1 diabetes (dated by TCRdb to the late 2010s). The library came from the immunoSEQ multiplex PCR assay. All of the isolated RNA was reverse transcribed with the High Capacity cDNA Reverse Transcription Kit, so expressed TCRB transcripts were sequenced. TCRdb's version of the immuneACCESS table is confined to in-frame rearrangements and falls short of the full clone set. An unresolved V gene accounts for under half of the shortfall where checked; the remainder is of unknown origin. The sample profile shows some 150,000 clones; about a tenth of them were found once. The ten largest clones add up to around 0.65% of the sample. Sequenced: central memory CD4+ T cells from blood. These receptor sequences come from a middle-aged woman in good health.

This clone was recorded many times. This rearrangement joins TRBV9 to TRBJ2-3; TRBD1 aligns across 9 bases. The germline gives CDR1 SGDLS, CDR2 YYNGEE. The V gene end was trimmed by 3 bases and the J gene end by 6 bases; junction bases not matched to a gene: 5. This CDR3 has 14 amino acids. The CDR3 coding sequence is TGTGCCAGCAGCGGGGGACAGGGACGGGATACGCAGTATTTT. Residues: CASSGGQGRDTQYF. Based on the CDR3 plus reference TRBV9 and TRBJ2-3, the full variable domain is DSGVTQTPKHLITATGQRVTLRCSPRSGDLSVYWYQQSLDQGLQFLIQYYNGEERAKGNILERFSAQQFPDLHSELNLSSLELGDSALYFCASSGGQGRDTQYFGPGTRLTVL.

The V call is TRBV5-1, the J call TRBJ2-2, with D possibly matching TRBD2 (6 bases). Between the trimmed V and J ends, which lost 4 bases and 6 bases, there was a span of 16 bases. This CDR3 has 15 residues. The germline CDR1 and CDR2 sequences are SGHRS and YFSETQ. CDR3 DNA sequence: TGCGCCAGCAGCGGGGGACTTCCAGGCGCCGGGGAGCTGTTTTTT. It encodes CASSGGLPGAGELFF.

This clone has a handful of counts. The V gene is TRBV6-4, the J gene TRBJ1-3; weak D call: TRBD1 (5 bases). V was cut by 10 bases and J by 0 bases, with 16 bases left in between. Germline V lookup: CDR1 MRHNA, CDR2 SNTAGT. This CDR3 is 15 amino acids long. The DNA of the CDR3 is TGTGCCATCCGTGGGGGGATCCCCTCTGGAAACACCATATATTTT. Translation: CAIRGGIPSGNTIYF.